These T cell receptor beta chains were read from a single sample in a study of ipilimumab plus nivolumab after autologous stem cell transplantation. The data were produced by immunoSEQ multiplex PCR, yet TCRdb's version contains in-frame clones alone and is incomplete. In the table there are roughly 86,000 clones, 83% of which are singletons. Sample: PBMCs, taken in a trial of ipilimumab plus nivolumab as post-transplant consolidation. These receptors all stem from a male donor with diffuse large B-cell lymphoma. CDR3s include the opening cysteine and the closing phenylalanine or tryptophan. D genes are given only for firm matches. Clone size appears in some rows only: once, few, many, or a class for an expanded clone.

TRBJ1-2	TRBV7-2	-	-	TGTGCCAGCAGCTCAGGGTACTATGGCTACACCTTC	CASSSGYYGYTF
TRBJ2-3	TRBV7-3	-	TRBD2	TGTGCCAGCAGCCTAACCTTTTCAGCGGGGGCCACAGATACGCAGTATTTT	CASSLTFSAGATDTQYF
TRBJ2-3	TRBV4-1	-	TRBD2	TGCGCCAGCAGCCAGGTGCGGGGGTTCTCAGATACGCAGTATTTT	CASSQVRGFSDTQYF
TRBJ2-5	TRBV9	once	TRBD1	TGTGCCAGCAGCGCCCGGGACAGGGGCCAAGAGACCCAGTACTTC	CASSARDRGQETQYF
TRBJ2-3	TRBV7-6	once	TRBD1	TGTGCCAGCAGCTTAGTGGGACAGGGGACTTTAAGGGATACGCAGTATTTT	CASSLVGQGTLRDTQYF
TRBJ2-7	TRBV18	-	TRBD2	TGTGCCAGCTCACAGACTAGCGGGGCCTACGAGCAGTACTTC	CASSQTSGAYEQYF
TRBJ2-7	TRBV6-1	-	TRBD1	TGTGCCAGCAGAGCACAGGGGGCGTGGCAGTACTTC	CASRAQGAWQYF
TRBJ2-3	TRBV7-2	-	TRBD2	TGTGCCAGCAGTCGGAGACTAGCGGGGGGCACAGATACGCAGTATTTT	CASSRRLAGGTDTQYF
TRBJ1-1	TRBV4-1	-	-	TGCGCCAGCAGCCAAGATCTTGTGGGAAAACGACGACTGGGGAGCACTGAAGCTTTCTTT	CASSQDLVGKRRLGSTEAFF
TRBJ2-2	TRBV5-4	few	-	TGTGCCAGCAGCCTGACAGGAGAGGAGCTGTTTTTT	CASSLTGEELFF
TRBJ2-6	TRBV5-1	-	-	TGCGCCAGCAGCAAGACAGCTGGGGCCAACGTCCTGACTTTC	CASSKTAGANVLTF
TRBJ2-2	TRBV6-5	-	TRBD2	TGTGCCAGCGGGACTAGTCAGGACACCGGGGAGCTGTTTTTT	CASGTSQDTGELFF
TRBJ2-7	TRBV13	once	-	TGTGCCAGCAGCTTACAGAACACGTACGAGCAGTACTTC	CASSLQNTYEQYF
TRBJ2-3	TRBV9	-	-	TGTGCCAGCAGCGCATACACGGATACGCAGTATTTT	CASSAYTDTQYF
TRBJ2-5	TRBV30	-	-	TGTGCCTGGAGTGGACCGGGACACCCTCCCCGGGAGACCCAGTACTTC	CAWSGPGHPPRETQYF
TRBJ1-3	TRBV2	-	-	TGTGCCAGCAACCTCGGCAGGGAGAACACCATATATTTT	CASNLGRENTIYF
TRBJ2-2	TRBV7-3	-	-	TGTGCCAGCAGCCCGCAGGGTACAAGGAACACCGGGGAGCTGTTTTTT	CASSPQGTRNTGELFF
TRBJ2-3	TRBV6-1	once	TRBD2	TGTGCCACCCGACTAGCCCCCACAGATACGCAGTATTTT	CATRLAPTDTQYF
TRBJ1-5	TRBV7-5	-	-	TGTGTCAGAAGCTTTAGGGGCAATCAGCCCCAGCATTTT	CVRSFRGNQPQHF
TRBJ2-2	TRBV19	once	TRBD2	TGTGCCAGCGGACTAGCGGTAACGAACACCGGGGAGCTGTTTTTT	CASGLAVTNTGELFF
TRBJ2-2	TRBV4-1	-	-	TGCGCCAGCAGCCAAGAGCCCATCGGGGAGCTGTTTTTT	CASSQEPIGELFF
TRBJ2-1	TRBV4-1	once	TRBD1	TGCGCCAGCAGCCAAGTGGGACAGGGATTTCGAGCCGGACGTGGCAATGAGCAGTTCTTC	CASSQVGQGFRAGRGNEQFF
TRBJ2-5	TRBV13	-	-	TGTGCCAGCAGCCGACCGGGGAACCCCTCACAAGAGACCCAGTACTTC	CASSRPGNPSQETQYF
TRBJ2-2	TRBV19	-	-	TGTGCCAGTAGACCCTGGGGAGCGGACACCGGGGAGCTGTTTTTT	CASRPWGADTGELFF
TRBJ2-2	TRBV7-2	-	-	TGTGCCAGCAGCTTATATAGGCTGAGGGCCGGGGAGCTGTTTTTT	CASSLYRLRAGELFF
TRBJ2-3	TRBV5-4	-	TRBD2	TGTGCCAGCAGCTTGAGGCGGGGGGGACGCACAGATACGCAGTATTTT	CASSLRRGGRTDTQYF
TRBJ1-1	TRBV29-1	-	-	TGCAGCGTTGAGATCGTCAGGGCAGAAGCTTTCTTT	CSVEIVRAEAFF
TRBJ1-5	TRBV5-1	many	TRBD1	TGCGCCAGCAGCCGAGCGGGACAGGGGTGGGAGCCCCAGCATTTT	CASSRAGQGWEPQHF
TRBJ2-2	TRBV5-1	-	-	TGCGCCAGCGGTCTATCGTGGCCCGGGGAGCTGTTTTTT	CASGLSWPGELFF
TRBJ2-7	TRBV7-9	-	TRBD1	TGTGCCAGCAGCACTTGGACAGGCTCCTACGAGCAGTACTTC	CASSTWTGSYEQYF
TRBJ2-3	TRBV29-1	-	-	TGCAGCACCTGTCAAGGCTCCTTTGGGGATACGCAGTATTTT	CSTCQGSFGDTQYF
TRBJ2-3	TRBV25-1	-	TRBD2	TGTGCCAGCAGTGCTAGCGGGGGAACGAATACGCAGTATTTT	CASSASGGTNTQYF
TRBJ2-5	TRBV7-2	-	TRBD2	TGTGCCAGCAGCATTTCTAGCGGGGGATACCAAGAGACCCAGTACTTC	CASSISSGGYQETQYF
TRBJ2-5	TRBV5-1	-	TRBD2	TGCGCCAGCAGCTTAGGACTAGCGGGGGGAACCCAGTACTTC	CASSLGLAGGTQYF
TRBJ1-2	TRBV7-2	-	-	TGTGCCAGCAGCCCACAGCTTAACTATGGCTACACCTTC	CASSPQLNYGYTF
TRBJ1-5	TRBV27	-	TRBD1	TGTGCCAGCAGTCCAGGGGGGCTTGGAAATCAGCCCCAGCATTTT	CASSPGGLGNQPQHF
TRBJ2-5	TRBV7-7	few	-	TGTGCCAGCAGCTTAGAAGGTCGGGGAAAGGTAGTGACCCAGTACTTC	CASSLEGRGKVVTQYF
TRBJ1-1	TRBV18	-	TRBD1	TGTGCCAGCTCACTGACAGGGATGAACACTGAAGCTTTCTTT	CASSLTGMNTEAFF
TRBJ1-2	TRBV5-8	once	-	TGTGCCAGCATCATAAACGGTCAGGAAAGCCACTATGGCTACACCTTC	CASIINGQESHYGYTF
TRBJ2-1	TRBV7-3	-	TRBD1	TGTGCCAGCAGCTTAGACAGGGCGGTCTACAATGAGCAGTTCTTC	CASSLDRAVYNEQFF
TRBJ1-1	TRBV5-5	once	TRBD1	TGTGCCAGCAGCCTGTCCGGGACAGGGGTCGACACTGAAGCTTTCTTT	CASSLSGTGVDTEAFF
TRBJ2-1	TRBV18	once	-	TGTGCCAGCTCACTGTACAACGAAGGAAGAGGCAATGAGCAGTTCTTC	CASSLYNEGRGNEQFF
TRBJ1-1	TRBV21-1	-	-	TGTGCCAGCAGCAAATGGAAGAACACTGAAGCTTTCTTT	CASSKWKNTEAFF
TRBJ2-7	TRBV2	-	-	TGTGCCAGCAGTGAGCTAAGTAAGGCAGACTTC	CASSELSKADF
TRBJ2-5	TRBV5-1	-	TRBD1	TGCGCCAGCAGCACCGGACAGGGGCGAGAGACCCAGTACTTC	CASSTGQGRETQYF
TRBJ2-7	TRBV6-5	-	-	TGTGCCAGCAGAAGGACAGCTTACGAGCAGTACTTC	CASRRTAYEQYF
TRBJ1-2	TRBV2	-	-	TGTGCCAGCAGTGGGCGTGCGGAGGGGAACGGCTACACCTTC	CASSGRAEGNGYTF
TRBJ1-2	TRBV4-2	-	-	TGTGCCAGCAGCCCCCTAAAGGAAGGGACCCATGGCTACACCTTC	CASSPLKEGTHGYTF
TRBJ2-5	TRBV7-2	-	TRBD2	TGTGCCAGCAGCGAGACTAGCGGGGGGGCCACGGAGACCCAGTACTTC	CASSETSGGATETQYF